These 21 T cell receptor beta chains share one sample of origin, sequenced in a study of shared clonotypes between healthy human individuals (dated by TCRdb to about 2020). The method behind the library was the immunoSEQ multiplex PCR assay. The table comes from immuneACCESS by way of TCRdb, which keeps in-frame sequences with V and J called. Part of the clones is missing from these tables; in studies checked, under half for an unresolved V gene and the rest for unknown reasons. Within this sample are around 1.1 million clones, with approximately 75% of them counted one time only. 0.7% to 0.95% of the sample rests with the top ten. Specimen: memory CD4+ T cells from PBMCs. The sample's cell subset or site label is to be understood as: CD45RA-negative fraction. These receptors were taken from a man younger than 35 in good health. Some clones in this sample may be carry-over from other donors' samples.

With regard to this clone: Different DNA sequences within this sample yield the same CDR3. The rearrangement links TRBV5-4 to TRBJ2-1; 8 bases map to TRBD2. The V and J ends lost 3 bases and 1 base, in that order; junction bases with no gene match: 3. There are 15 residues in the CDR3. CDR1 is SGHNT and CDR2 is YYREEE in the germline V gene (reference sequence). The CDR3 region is CASSSERESYNEQFF. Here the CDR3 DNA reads TGTGCCAGCAGCTCGGAGCGGGAGTCCTACAATGAGCAGTTCTTC.

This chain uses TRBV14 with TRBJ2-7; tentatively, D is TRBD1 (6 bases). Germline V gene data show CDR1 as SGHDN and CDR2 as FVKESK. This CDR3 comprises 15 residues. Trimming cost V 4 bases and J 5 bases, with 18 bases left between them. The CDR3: CASSPQGRISHEQYF. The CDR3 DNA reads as TGTGCCAGCAGCCCCCAGGGGCGAATTTCCCACGAGCAGTACTTC.

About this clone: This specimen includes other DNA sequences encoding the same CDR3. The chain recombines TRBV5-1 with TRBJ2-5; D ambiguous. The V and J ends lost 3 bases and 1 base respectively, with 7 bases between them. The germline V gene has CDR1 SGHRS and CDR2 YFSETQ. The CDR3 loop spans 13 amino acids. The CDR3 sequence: CASSSLIQETQYF. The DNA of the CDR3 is TGCGCCAGCAGCTCACTAATCCAAGAGACCCAGTACTTC.

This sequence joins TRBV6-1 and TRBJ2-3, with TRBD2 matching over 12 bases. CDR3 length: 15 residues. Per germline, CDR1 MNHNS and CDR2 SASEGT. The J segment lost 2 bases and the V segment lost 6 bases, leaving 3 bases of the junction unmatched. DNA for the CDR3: TGTGCCAGCAGCCGACTAGCGGGGGCCACAGATACGCAGTATTTT. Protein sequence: CASSRLAGATDTQYF.

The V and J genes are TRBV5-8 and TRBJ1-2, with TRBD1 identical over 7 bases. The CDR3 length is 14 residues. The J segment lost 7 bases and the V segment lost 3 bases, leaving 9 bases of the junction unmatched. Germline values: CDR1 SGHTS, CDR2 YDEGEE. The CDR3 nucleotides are TGTGCCAGCAGCTCCGACAGGGCTCGAATTGGCTACACCTTC. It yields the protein CASSSDRARIGYTF.

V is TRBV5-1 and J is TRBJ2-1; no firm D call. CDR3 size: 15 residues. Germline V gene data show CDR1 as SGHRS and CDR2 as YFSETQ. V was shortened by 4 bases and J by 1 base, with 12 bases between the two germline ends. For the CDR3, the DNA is TGCGCCAGCAGCCCGGACGGAAATTCCTACAATGAGCAGTTCTTC. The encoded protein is CASSPDGNSYNEQFF.

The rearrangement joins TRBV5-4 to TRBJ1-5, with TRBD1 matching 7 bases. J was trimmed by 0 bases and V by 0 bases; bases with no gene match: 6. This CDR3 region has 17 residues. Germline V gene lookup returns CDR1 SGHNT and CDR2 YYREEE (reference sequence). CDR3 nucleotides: TGTGCCAGCAGCTTGGGTGGGACAGCTCATAGCAATCAGCCCCAGCATTTT. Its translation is CASSLGGTAHSNQPQHF.

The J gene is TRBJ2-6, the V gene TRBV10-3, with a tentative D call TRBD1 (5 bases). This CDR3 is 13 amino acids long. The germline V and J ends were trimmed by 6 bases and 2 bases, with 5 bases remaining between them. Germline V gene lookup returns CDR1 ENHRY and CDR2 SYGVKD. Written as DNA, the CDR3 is TGTGCCATCAGAGGGGCTGGGGCCAACGTCCTGACTTTC. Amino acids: CAIRGAGANVLTF.

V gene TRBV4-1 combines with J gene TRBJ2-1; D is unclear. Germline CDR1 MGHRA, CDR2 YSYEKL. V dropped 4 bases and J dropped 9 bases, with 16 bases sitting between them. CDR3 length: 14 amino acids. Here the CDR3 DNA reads TGCGCCAGCAGCCGAACGGGCCTCGTGTCTGAGCAGTTCTTC. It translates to CASSRTGLVSEQFF.

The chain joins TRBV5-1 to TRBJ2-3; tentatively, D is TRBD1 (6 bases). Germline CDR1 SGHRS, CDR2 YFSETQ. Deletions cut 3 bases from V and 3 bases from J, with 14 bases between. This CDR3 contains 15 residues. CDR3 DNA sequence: TGCGCCAGCAGCTCTTGGAACAGGGAAACAGATACGCAGTATTTT. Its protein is CASSSWNRETDTQYF.

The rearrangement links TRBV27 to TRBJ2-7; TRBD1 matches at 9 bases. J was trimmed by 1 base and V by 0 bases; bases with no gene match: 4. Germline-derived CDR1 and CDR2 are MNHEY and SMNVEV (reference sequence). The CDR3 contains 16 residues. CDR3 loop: CASSLSTGGLSYEQYF. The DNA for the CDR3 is TGTGCCAGCAGTTTATCTACAGGGGGCTTATCCTACGAGCAGTACTTC.

The DNA for the CDR3 is TGTGCCAGCAGCGCACCAGGACTAAACCTTCAGTACTTC. Its translation: CASSAPGLNLQYF. J is TRBJ2-7 and V is TRBV7-3, with TRBD2 as a possible D gene (6 bases). The CDR3 length is 13 residues. Looked up from germline, CDR1 is SGHTA and CDR2 is FQGTGA. V was shortened by 5 bases and J by 10 bases, with 18 bases between the two germline ends.

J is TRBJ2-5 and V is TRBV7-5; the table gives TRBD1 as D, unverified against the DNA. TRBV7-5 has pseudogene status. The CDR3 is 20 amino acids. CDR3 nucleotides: TGTGCCAGAAGCCTTGGTAAAAACACCTCCTTTGGTCTTTGTGAAGAGACCCAGTACTTC. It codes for CARSLGKNTSFGLCEETQYF.

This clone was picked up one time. Here the CDR3 reads CASSSSGTGAVTEAFF. The CDR3 DNA sequence: TGTGCCAGCAGCTCTTCCGGGACAGGGGCGGTCACTGAAGCTTTCTTT. The rearrangement uses TRBV7-9 and TRBJ1-1; 10 bases are shared with TRBD1. This CDR3 has 16 residues. V was clipped by 4 bases and J by 4 bases; unmatched bases: 9. The germline V gene encodes CDR1 SEHNR and CDR2 FQNEAQ (reference sequence).

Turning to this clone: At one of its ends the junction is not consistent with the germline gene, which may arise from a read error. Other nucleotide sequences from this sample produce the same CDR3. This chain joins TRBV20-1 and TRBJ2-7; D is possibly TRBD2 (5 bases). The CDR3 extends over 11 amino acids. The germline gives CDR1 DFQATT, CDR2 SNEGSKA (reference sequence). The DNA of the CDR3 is TGCGGCACACGGCGGGCCTATGAGCAGTACTTC. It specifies CGTRRAYEQYF.

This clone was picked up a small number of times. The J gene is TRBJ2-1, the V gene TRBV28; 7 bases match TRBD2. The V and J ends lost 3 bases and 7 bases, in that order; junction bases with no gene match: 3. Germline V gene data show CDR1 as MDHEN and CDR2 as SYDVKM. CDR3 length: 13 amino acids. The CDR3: CASSFWGGNEQFF. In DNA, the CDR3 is TGTGCCAGCAGTTTTTGGGGGGGTAATGAGCAGTTCTTC.

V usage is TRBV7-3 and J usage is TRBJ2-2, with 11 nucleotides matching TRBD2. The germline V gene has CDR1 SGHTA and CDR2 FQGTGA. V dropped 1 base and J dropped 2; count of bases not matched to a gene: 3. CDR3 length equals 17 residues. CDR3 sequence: CASSLSLAGGNTGELFF. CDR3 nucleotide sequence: TGTGCCAGCAGCTTAAGTCTAGCGGGAGGAAACACCGGGGAGCTGTTTTTT.

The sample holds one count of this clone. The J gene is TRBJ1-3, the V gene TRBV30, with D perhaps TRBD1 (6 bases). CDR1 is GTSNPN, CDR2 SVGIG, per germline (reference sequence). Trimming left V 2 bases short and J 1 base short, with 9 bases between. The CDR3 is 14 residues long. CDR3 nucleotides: TGTGCCTGGAGTCTCAGGGGATCTGGAAACACCATATATTTT. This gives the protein CAWSLRGSGNTIYF.

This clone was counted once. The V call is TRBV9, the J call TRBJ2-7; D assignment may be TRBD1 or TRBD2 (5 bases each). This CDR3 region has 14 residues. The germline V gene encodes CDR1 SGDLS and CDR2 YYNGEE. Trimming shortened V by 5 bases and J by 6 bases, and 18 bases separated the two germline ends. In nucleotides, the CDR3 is TGTGCCAGCAGACCGGGACCCGGGTCTCCCGAGCAGTACTTC. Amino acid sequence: CASRPGPGSPEQYF.

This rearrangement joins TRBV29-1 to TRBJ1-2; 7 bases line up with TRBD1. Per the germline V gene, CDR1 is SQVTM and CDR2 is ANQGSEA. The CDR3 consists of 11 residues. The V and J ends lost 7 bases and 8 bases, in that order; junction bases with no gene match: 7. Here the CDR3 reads CSGQGYWGYTF. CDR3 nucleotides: TGCAGCGGACAGGGCTACTGGGGCTACACCTTC.

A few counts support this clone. The CDR3 region has the DNA TGCAGCGTTGTTAGGGAGCCGAACACTGAAGCTTTCTTT. Protein product: CSVVREPNTEAFF. This chain links TRBV29-1 with TRBJ1-1; no firm D call. Germline CDR1 is SQVTM and CDR2 is ANQGSEA. This CDR3 has 13 residues. Deletions cut 4 bases from V and 1 base from J, with 10 bases between.